The rows below give T cell receptor beta chains drawn from one sample of a study of post-analysis software for immune sequencing data. TCRdb independently ran MiXCR on the PCR reads; one entry per CDR3 protein. The sample consists of approximately 350,000 distinct CDR3 sequences, about a third of them appearing once. Sequenced sample: blood. These receptors were taken from a girl aged 10 to 17 with multiple sclerosis. The CDR3 runs from the conserved cysteine through the conserved F or W. A D gene is named only where the DNA matches it firmly. Rows may omit the clone size; those that give it use once, few, many or a size class.

clone_size: -; d_call: -; j_call: TRBJ1-2; v_call: TRBV2; cdr3_aa: CASSSETANYGYAF; cdr3_nt: TGTGCCAGCAGCTCCGAGACAGCTAACTATGGCTACGCCTTC
clone_size: -; d_call: TRBD1; j_call: TRBJ2-3; v_call: TRBV7-2; cdr3_aa: CASSRQGGEGTDTQYF; cdr3_nt: TGTGCCAGCAGCAGACAGGGGGGGGAAGGCACAGATACGCAGTATTTT
clone_size: few; d_call: -; j_call: TRBJ2-3; v_call: TRBV4-3; cdr3_aa: CASSPSRTDTQYF; cdr3_nt: TGCGCCAGCAGCCCCTCTCGCACAGATACGCAGTATTTT
clone_size: few; d_call: TRBD2; j_call: TRBJ2-2; v_call: TRBV4-2; cdr3_aa: CASSQGTSGAGELFF; cdr3_nt: TGTGCCAGCAGCCAAGGGACTAGCGGGGCCGGGGAGCTGTTTTTT
clone_size: -; d_call: -; j_call: TRBJ2-5; v_call: TRBV5-1; cdr3_aa: CASSRLVQETQYF; cdr3_nt: TGCGCCAGCAGCCGACTTGTGCAAGAGACCCAGTACTTC
clone_size: -; d_call: TRBD1; j_call: TRBJ1-2; v_call: TRBV7-9; cdr3_aa: CASSTQTGVGYTF; cdr3_nt: TGTGCCAGCAGCACCCAAACAGGGGTCGGCTACACCTTC
clone_size: -; d_call: -; j_call: TRBJ2-7; v_call: TRBV11-2; cdr3_aa: CASSFVRGTGGLEQYF; cdr3_nt: TGTGCCAGCAGCTTTGTACGGGGCACTGGGGGACTCGAGCAGTACTTC
clone_size: -; d_call: -; j_call: TRBJ2-7; v_call: TRBV5-1; cdr3_aa: CASHPGQSSYEQYF; cdr3_nt: TGCGCCAGCCATCCGGGTCAGAGCTCCTACGAGCAGTACTTC
clone_size: -; d_call: TRBD1; j_call: TRBJ1-5; v_call: TRBV30; cdr3_aa: CAWNRGANQPQHF; cdr3_nt: TGTGCCTGGAACAGGGGGGCCAATCAGCCCCAGCATTTT
clone_size: many; d_call: TRBD2; j_call: TRBJ2-3; v_call: TRBV20-1; cdr3_aa: CSARSPTGSGGSTDTQYF; cdr3_nt: TGCAGTGCTAGATCCCCCACCGGGAGCGGGGGTAGCACAGATACGCAGTATTTT
clone_size: -; d_call: TRBD2; j_call: TRBJ2-1; v_call: TRBV6-2/TRBV6-3; cdr3_aa: CASSASGGSQFF; cdr3_nt: TGTGCCAGCAGCGCTAGCGGGGGGTCTCAGTTCTTC
clone_size: -; d_call: -; j_call: TRBJ2-4; v_call: TRBV6-5; cdr3_aa: CASSYSGAKNTQYF; cdr3_nt: TGTGCCAGCAGTTACAGCGGTGCCAAAAACACTCAGTACTTC
clone_size: many; d_call: -; j_call: TRBJ2-7; v_call: TRBV12-3/TRBV12-4; cdr3_aa: CASSSQGLSYEQYF; cdr3_nt: TGTGCCAGCAGTTCCCAGGGGTTGTCCTACGAGCAGTACTTC
clone_size: -; d_call: TRBD2; j_call: TRBJ2-1; v_call: TRBV20-1; cdr3_aa: CSARRLAGGLSSYNEQFF; cdr3_nt: TGCAGTGCTAGACGGCTAGCGGGGGGACTTAGCTCCTACAATGAGCAGTTCTTC
clone_size: -; d_call: TRBD1; j_call: TRBJ2-7; v_call: TRBV5-1; cdr3_aa: CASSSGQSPYEQYF; cdr3_nt: TGCGCCAGCAGCTCGGGACAGAGCCCCTACGAGCAGTACTTC
clone_size: -; d_call: TRBD1; j_call: TRBJ2-1; v_call: TRBV2; cdr3_aa: CASSSRTGIENEQFF; cdr3_nt: TGTGCCAGCAGCTCTAGGACAGGGATAGAGAATGAGCAGTTCTTC
clone_size: -; d_call: TRBD1; j_call: TRBJ2-3; v_call: TRBV7-9; cdr3_aa: CASSLFGAGTGHTDTQYF; cdr3_nt: TGTGCCAGCAGCTTATTCGGGGCCGGGACAGGGCACACAGATACGCAGTATTTT
clone_size: -; d_call: TRBD2; j_call: TRBJ2-1; v_call: TRBV12-3/TRBV12-4; cdr3_aa: CASSYAKLAGDLYNEQFF; cdr3_nt: TGTGCCAGCAGTTACGCGAAACTAGCGGGGGACCTCTACAATGAGCAGTTCTTC
clone_size: -; d_call: -; j_call: TRBJ2-1; v_call: TRBV27; cdr3_aa: CASSLTPGGDEQFF; cdr3_nt: TGTGCCAGCAGCCTTACCCCCGGGGGCGATGAGCAGTTCTTC
clone_size: few; d_call: -; j_call: TRBJ2-1; v_call: TRBV20-1; cdr3_aa: CSARDFAGAGNEQFF; cdr3_nt: TGCAGTGCTAGAGATTTCGCAGGGGCGGGGAATGAGCAGTTCTTC
clone_size: -; d_call: -; j_call: TRBJ1-2; v_call: TRBV3-1; cdr3_aa: CASTGKDYGYTF; cdr3_nt: TGTGCTAGCACCGGGAAGGACTATGGCTACACCTTC
clone_size: many; d_call: TRBD1; j_call: TRBJ2-7; v_call: TRBV29-1; cdr3_aa: CSVARGSYEQYF; cdr3_nt: TGCAGCGTGGCCAGGGGGAGCTACGAGCAGTACTTC
clone_size: few; d_call: TRBD2; j_call: TRBJ2-5; v_call: TRBV7-9; cdr3_aa: CASSYRGGQETQYF; cdr3_nt: TGTGCCAGCAGCTACCGGGGGGGTCAAGAGACCCAGTACTTC
clone_size: -; d_call: -; j_call: TRBJ2-6; v_call: TRBV6-6; cdr3_aa: CASSYRVSGANVLTF; cdr3_nt: TGTGCCAGCAGTTACAGGGTCTCTGGGGCCAACGTCTTGACTTTC
clone_size: -; d_call: TRBD1; j_call: TRBJ2-7; v_call: TRBV12-3/TRBV12-4; cdr3_aa: CASSDRGLHYEQYF; cdr3_nt: TGTGCCAGCAGCGACAGGGGTCTTCACTACGAGCAGTACTTC
clone_size: -; d_call: -; j_call: TRBJ2-5; v_call: TRBV6-2/TRBV6-3; cdr3_aa: CASSRRGHPQETQYF; cdr3_nt: TGTGCCAGCAGCCGCCGCGGTCATCCGCAAGAGACCCAGTACTTC
clone_size: -; d_call: -; j_call: TRBJ1-1; v_call: TRBV4-1; cdr3_aa: CASSQFRVMNTEAFF; cdr3_nt: TGCGCCAGCAGCCAGTTCAGGGTCATGAACACTGAAGCTTTCTTT
clone_size: -; d_call: -; j_call: TRBJ2-5; v_call: TRBV7-2; cdr3_aa: CASSLFWTRGVQETQYF; cdr3_nt: TGTGCCAGCAGCTTATTTTGGACCAGGGGAGTACAAGAGACCCAGTACTTC
clone_size: -; d_call: TRBD2; j_call: TRBJ2-7; v_call: TRBV5-1; cdr3_aa: CASSWGLAGSDEQYF; cdr3_nt: TGCGCCAGCAGCTGGGGACTAGCGGGGTCCGACGAGCAGTACTTC
clone_size: -; d_call: -; j_call: TRBJ2-3; v_call: TRBV15; cdr3_aa: CATSRDRKRNMPDTQYF; cdr3_nt: TGTGCCACCAGCAGAGATCGAAAGCGGAATATGCCAGATACGCAGTATTTT
clone_size: many; d_call: TRBD1; j_call: TRBJ1-2; v_call: TRBV20-1; cdr3_aa: CSAGQGALMEGYTF; cdr3_nt: TGCAGTGCGGGACAGGGGGCCTTGATGGAGGGCTACACCTTC
clone_size: -; d_call: TRBD2; j_call: TRBJ2-7; v_call: TRBV28; cdr3_aa: CASSLRGVLSYEQYF; cdr3_nt: TGTGCCAGCAGTTTACGGGGGGTACTCTCCTACGAGCAGTACTTC
clone_size: -; d_call: -; j_call: TRBJ1-1; v_call: TRBV4-1; cdr3_aa: CASSQEPGMNTEAFF; cdr3_nt: TGCGCCAGCAGCCAGGAACCAGGCATGAACACTGAAGCTTTCTTT
clone_size: few; d_call: TRBD2; j_call: TRBJ2-1; v_call: TRBV7-2; cdr3_aa: CASSRKTSGGAGEQFF; cdr3_nt: TGTGCCAGCAGCAGAAAAACTAGCGGGGGGGCCGGTGAGCAGTTCTTC
clone_size: -; d_call: TRBD1; j_call: TRBJ2-7; v_call: TRBV6-5; cdr3_aa: CASSSPGTGSSYEQYF; cdr3_nt: TGTGCCAGCAGTTCACCCGGGACAGGGTCCTCCTACGAGCAGTACTTC
clone_size: few; d_call: -; j_call: TRBJ2-5; v_call: TRBV18; cdr3_aa: CASSPPSGAETQYF; cdr3_nt: TGTGCCAGCTCACCACCCTCAGGGGCAGAGACCCAGTACTTC
clone_size: many; d_call: -; j_call: TRBJ2-5; v_call: TRBV12-3/TRBV12-4; cdr3_aa: CASRLYQETQYF; cdr3_nt: TGTGCCAGCAGACTGTACCAAGAGACCCAGTACTTC
clone_size: few; d_call: -; j_call: TRBJ1-2; v_call: TRBV7-3; cdr3_aa: CASSLISGSRGYTF; cdr3_nt: TGTGCCAGCAGCTTAATCAGTGGTAGTAGGGGCTACACCTTC
clone_size: -; d_call: -; j_call: TRBJ1-5; v_call: TRBV6-5; cdr3_aa: CASRRTATSNRPQHF; cdr3_nt: TGTGCCAGCAGGCGGACAGCGACAAGCAATCGGCCCCAGCATTTT
clone_size: few; d_call: -; j_call: TRBJ1-1; v_call: TRBV5-1; cdr3_aa: CASGTRSQTEAFF; cdr3_nt: TGCGCCAGCGGGACCCGGTCTCAAACTGAAGCTTTCTTT
clone_size: few; d_call: -; j_call: TRBJ1-5; v_call: TRBV7-2; cdr3_aa: CASSLRGPNQPQHF; cdr3_nt: TGTGCCAGCAGCCTACGGGGGCCTAATCAGCCCCAGCATTTT
clone_size: -; d_call: TRBD2; j_call: TRBJ2-5; v_call: TRBV28; cdr3_aa: CASSLAGGYLRETQYF; cdr3_nt: TGTGCCAGCAGCCTAGCGGGGGGTTATTTAAGGGAGACCCAGTACTTC
clone_size: once; d_call: -; j_call: TRBJ1-4; v_call: TRBV6-5; cdr3_aa: CASSYAGKDWEKLFF; cdr3_nt: TGTGCCAGCAGTTACGCCGGGAAGGATTGGGAAAAACTGTTTTTT
clone_size: few; d_call: TRBD1; j_call: TRBJ2-7; v_call: TRBV29-1; cdr3_aa: CSVTGGYEQYF; cdr3_nt: TGCAGCGTAACAGGGGGCTACGAGCAGTACTTC
clone_size: few; d_call: -; j_call: TRBJ1-1; v_call: TRBV28; cdr3_aa: CASRARGNTEAFF; cdr3_nt: TGTGCCAGCAGGGCAAGGGGGAACACTGAAGCTTTCTTT
clone_size: -; d_call: -; j_call: TRBJ1-2; v_call: TRBV29-1; cdr3_aa: CSVPTGFGYGYTF; cdr3_nt: TGCAGCGTACCGACAGGTTTCGGATATGGCTACACCTTC
clone_size: -; d_call: -; j_call: TRBJ2-1; v_call: TRBV18; cdr3_aa: CASSPSGQVGEQFF; cdr3_nt: TGTGCCAGCTCACCCAGCGGCCAGGTCGGTGAGCAGTTCTTC
clone_size: few; d_call: -; j_call: TRBJ1-5; v_call: TRBV28; cdr3_aa: CASSLLLVGLPQHF; cdr3_nt: TGTGCCAGCAGTTTATTATTGGTGGGGCTCCCCCAGCATTTT
clone_size: few; d_call: TRBD1; j_call: TRBJ1-6; v_call: TRBV12-3/TRBV12-4; cdr3_aa: CASRRAGTAYNSPLHF; cdr3_nt: TGTGCCAGCAGGCGTGCCGGGACAGCCTATAATTCACCCCTCCACTTT
clone_size: few; d_call: -; j_call: TRBJ2-1; v_call: TRBV20-1; cdr3_aa: CSAPGQNYNEQFF; cdr3_nt: TGCAGTGCCCCCGGGCAAAATTACAATGAGCAGTTCTTC
clone_size: few; d_call: -; j_call: TRBJ2-1; v_call: TRBV5-1; cdr3_aa: CASSAEARNNEQFF; cdr3_nt: TGCGCCAGCAGCGCGGAGGCCCGTAACAATGAGCAGTTCTTC
clone_size: -; d_call: -; j_call: TRBJ2-5; v_call: TRBV20-1; cdr3_aa: CSAISVDKQYF; cdr3_nt: TGCAGTGCCATCTCGGTAGACAAGCAGTACTTC
clone_size: -; d_call: -; j_call: TRBJ1-1; v_call: TRBV13; cdr3_aa: CASSPLFLNTEAFF; cdr3_nt: TGTGCCAGCAGCCCTCTATTCTTGAACACTGAAGCTTTCTTT
clone_size: -; d_call: -; j_call: TRBJ2-1; v_call: TRBV7-2; cdr3_aa: CASSPVEGNEQFF; cdr3_nt: TGTGCCAGCAGCCCGGTCGAAGGGAATGAGCAGTTCTTC
clone_size: -; d_call: -; j_call: TRBJ2-3; v_call: TRBV20-1; cdr3_aa: CSTTGLSSTDTQYF; cdr3_nt: TGCAGTACTACCGGACTGTCAAGCACAGATACGCAGTATTTT
clone_size: -; d_call: TRBD2; j_call: TRBJ2-1; v_call: TRBV20-1; cdr3_aa: CSATKTGTSYNEQFF; cdr3_nt: TGCAGTGCTACAAAGACCGGGACTAGCTACAATGAGCAGTTCTTC
clone_size: few; d_call: -; j_call: TRBJ1-2; v_call: TRBV5-1; cdr3_aa: CASSLESGQNYGYTF; cdr3_nt: TGCGCCAGCAGCTTGGAATCAGGACAGAACTATGGCTACACCTTC
clone_size: -; d_call: -; j_call: TRBJ1-1; v_call: TRBV4-2; cdr3_aa: CASSQNPRNTEAFF; cdr3_nt: TGTGCCAGCAGCCAAAATCCCAGGAACACTGAAGCTTTCTTT
clone_size: few; d_call: TRBD1; j_call: TRBJ2-3; v_call: TRBV6-1; cdr3_aa: CASSPYYSGTGDFTDTQYF; cdr3_nt: TGTGCCAGCAGCCCCTACTATTCCGGGACAGGGGACTTCACAGATACGCAGTATTTT
clone_size: -; d_call: -; j_call: TRBJ2-1; v_call: TRBV20-1; cdr3_aa: CSARGRGVEQFF; cdr3_nt: TGCAGTGCTAGAGGCAGGGGGGTTGAGCAGTTCTTC